These 22 T cell receptor beta chains came from one sample sequenced in a study. TCRdb processed the 5' RACE reads anew with MiXCR; each CDR3 protein has one entry. The sample lists around 52,000 distinct CDR3 sequences, 28% occurring once. The material sequenced was tumor-infiltrating memory CD4+ T cells sorted from the breast tumor. Subset in this sample: memory CD4+ T cells, CD4+CD45RO+CD25-. These TCRs come from a female donor with breast cancer.

This clonotype has more than one count but fewer than ten. The CDR3 DNA reads TGCACCGCTGGACAGGGGGATCAGCCCCAGCATTTT. Protein sequence: CTAGQGDQPQHF. V is TRBV20-1 and J is TRBJ1-5; TRBD1 matches 10 bases. The V gene's germline CDR1 is DFQATT and CDR2 SNEGSKA (reference sequence). The CDR3 has 12 amino acids.

This clonotype was found many times. The rearrangement joins TRBV2 to TRBJ1-1, with D unclear. CDR1 and CDR2 (germline): SNHLY, FYNNEI. The CDR3 consists of 13 residues. The V end lost 4 bases, the J end lost 3 bases, and 9 bases lay between the germline ends. The CDR3 sequence: CASSVLEDTEAFF. As DNA, the CDR3 is TGTGCCAGCAGTGTATTGGAAGACACTGAAGCTTTCTTT.

This chain connects TRBV30 to TRBJ2-6, with D unclear. Trimming removed 5 bases at V and 3 bases at J, with 14 bases between. The CDR3 runs 15 residues. The germline CDR1 and CDR2 sequences are GTSNPN and SVGIG (reference sequence). The CDR3 DNA sequence: TGTGCCTGGGCCCAAGAGGACCGTGGGGCCAACGTCCTGACTTTC. As protein: CAWAQEDRGANVLTF.

This clonotype was detected many times. CDR3 sequence (DNA): TGTGCCAGCAGTTGGAGGGACAGCACAGATACGCAGTATTTT. It translates to CASSWRDSTDTQYF. This chain connects TRBV12-3 or TRBV12-4 to TRBJ2-3, with D possibly being TRBD2 (6 bases). The ends were cut back, 4 bases at V and 0 bases at J, with 8 bases in the middle. The CDR3 has 14 residues.

This clonotype occurred a few times. The chain is built from TRBV20-1 and TRBJ1-2; 10 bases line up with TRBD1. The germline CDR1 and CDR2 sequences are DFQATT and SNEGSKA (reference sequence). The V gene end was trimmed by 6 bases and the J gene end by 4 bases; junction bases not matched to a gene: 5. The CDR3 covers 13 residues. CDR3 protein: CSAPDRGSYGYTF. For the CDR3, the DNA is TGCAGTGCGCCGGACAGGGGGAGCTATGGCTACACCTTC.

The CDR3 region is CASSLVLQGGTGELFF. The CDR3 nucleotides are TGTGCCAGCAGTTTGGTGTTACAGGGAGGGACCGGGGAGCTGTTTTTT. V is TRBV28 and J is TRBJ2-2; TRBD2 might be the D (7 bases). The CDR3 runs 16 residues. Germline V lookup: CDR1 MDHEN, CDR2 SYDVKM. The germline V and J ends were trimmed by 3 bases and 5 bases, with 16 bases remaining between them.

This clonotype was observed a handful of times. The gene calls are TRBV7-9 and TRBJ1-2; D is unresolved. CDR3 length: 15 amino acids. Between the trimmed V and J ends, which lost 0 bases and 1 base, there was a span of 9 bases. Germline V gene data show CDR1 as SEHNR and CDR2 as FQNEAQ (reference sequence). The CDR3, as DNA: TGTGCCAGCAGCTTAGCGAGTTCCAGTAACTATGGCTACACCTTC. This codes for CASSLASSSNYGYTF.

The rearrangement uses TRBV30 and TRBJ2-3; D is perhaps TRBD2 (6 bases). CDR3 length: 14 amino acids. V lost 0 bases and J 4 bases, leaving 11 bases between the germline ends. Per the germline V gene, CDR1 is GTSNPN and CDR2 is SVGIG (reference sequence). This CDR3 is CAWSVGGSSDTQYF. CDR3 DNA sequence: TGTGCCTGGAGTGTCGGGGGATCATCAGATACGCAGTATTTT.

Ten or more counts support this clonotype. J is TRBJ2-4 and V is TRBV5-5; possibly TRBD1 or TRBD2 for D (5 bases each). The CDR3 consists of 13 residues. CDR1 is SGHKS and CDR2 is YYEKEE in the germline V gene (reference sequence). The germline V and J ends were trimmed by 4 bases and 3 bases, with 8 bases remaining between them. The CDR3 DNA sequence: TGTGCCAGCAGCGGGACGGACAAAAACATTCAGTACTTC. This codes for CASSGTDKNIQYF.

This clonotype was picked up many times. This chain connects TRBV7-8 to TRBJ1-1; 7 nucleotides align to TRBD1. Germline CDR1 reads SGHVS; CDR2 reads FQNEAQ. The trim removed 0 bases at V and 5 bases at J, leaving 6 bases unmatched. This CDR3 region has 15 residues. CDR3 coding DNA: TGTGCCAGCAGCTTAGCGAGGGGGCTAGGGACTGAAGCTTTCTTT. Protein: CASSLARGLGTEAFF. Supplemented by reference TRBV7-8 and TRBJ1-1, the full variable domain reads GAGVSQSPRYKVAKRGQDVALRCDPISGHVSLFWYQQALGQGPEFLTYFQNEAQLDKSGLPSDRFFAERPEGSVSTLKIQRTQQEDSAVYLCASSLARGLGTEAFFGQGTRLTVV.

The CDR3 loop reads CASSQQPGASGPQHF. In DNA form, the CDR3 reads TGTGCCAGCAGCCAACAACCAGGGGCCTCTGGGCCCCAGCATTTT. The rearrangement links TRBV3-1 to TRBJ1-5, with D maybe TRBD1 (6 bases). Germline-derived CDR1 and CDR2 are LGHDT and YNNKEL (reference sequence). V lost 2 bases, J lost 9 bases, and 17 bases lay in between. The CDR3 length is 15 residues. The whole variable domain, remainder taken from reference TRBV3-1 and TRBJ1-5, is DTAVSQTPKYLVTQMGNDKSIKCEQNLGHDTMYWYKQDSKKFLKIMFSYNNKELIINETVPNRFSPKSPDKAHLNLHINSLELGDSAVYFCASSQQPGASGPQHFGDGTRLSIL.

This clonotype occurred a few times. The chain couples TRBV4-3 to TRBJ1-2; TRBD1 matches at 7 bases. The trim removed 0 bases at V and 5 bases at J, leaving 6 bases unmatched. The CDR3 sequence is 15 residues long. Germline V lookup: CDR1 LGHNA, CDR2 YSLEER. The DNA for the CDR3 is TGCGCCAGCAGCCAAGATATGACAGGGAAGTATGGCTACACCTTC. Translating gives CASSQDMTGKYGYTF.

The chain carries TRBV6-1 and TRBJ2-2, with TRBD1 matching 8 bases. There are 16 residues in the CDR3. With 5 bases clipped from V and 3 bases from J, the junction kept 8 bases outside the gene matches. Germline assignment: CDR1 MNHNS and CDR2 SASEGT. The CDR3 DNA is TGTGCCAGCAGTAGGGGACAGGCCACGTACACCGGGGAGCTGTTTTTT. Translated, it gives CASSRGQATYTGELFF.

In its sample, this clonotype was seen many times. CDR3 residues: CASRTAYSNQPQHF. CDR3 DNA: TGTGCCAGCAGAACGGCGTATAGCAATCAGCCCCAGCATTTT. V usage is TRBV28 and J usage is TRBJ1-5; D remains unclear. The CDR3 length is 14 residues. The V and J ends lost 6 bases and 0 bases respectively, with 9 bases between them. Per germline, CDR1 MDHEN and CDR2 SYDVKM.

This clonotype has at least ten counts. V and J are TRBV7-9 and TRBJ2-1; 8 positions agree with TRBD2. CDR1 is SEHNR and CDR2 is FQNEAQ in the germline V gene (reference sequence). CDR3 length: 16 amino acids. Germline trimming cut 5 bases from V and 7 bases from J; bases unmatched to any gene: 13. The CDR3 loop reads CASSLSASGWANEQFF. The CDR3 nucleotides are TGTGCCAGCAGCCTCTCCGCTAGCGGGTGGGCGAATGAGCAGTTCTTC.

The chain joins TRBV10-1 to TRBJ2-3; 13 positions agree with TRBD2. Trimming at V came to 5 bases and at J to 4 bases, leaving 3 bases not matched to a gene. CDR3 length: 15 residues. Per the germline V gene, CDR1 is WNHNN and CDR2 is SYGVQD (reference sequence). This CDR3 is CASSWTSGSPDTQYF. CDR3 DNA: TGCGCCAGCAGTTGGACTAGCGGGAGTCCAGATACGCAGTATTTT.

The chain has TRBV20-1 and TRBJ2-1, with a tentative D call TRBD2 (5 bases). This CDR3 has 12 residues. CDR1 and CDR2 (germline): DFQATT, SNEGSKA (reference sequence). Trimming removed 3 bases at V and 3 bases at J, with 6 bases between. The CDR3 loop reads CSASGNYNEQFF. The CDR3, as DNA: TGCAGTGCTAGCGGGAACTACAATGAGCAGTTCTTC.

The V call is TRBV20-1, the J call TRBJ2-7; D is perhaps TRBD1 (6 bases). The CDR3 sequence is 13 residues long. Germline lookup yields CDR1 DFQATT and CDR2 SNEGSKA (reference sequence). Trimming took off 0 bases at V and 5 bases at J, with 11 bases between the two ends. The CDR3, as DNA: TGCAGTGCTAGAGACGACAGGTTCCACGAGCAGTACTTC. Its translation is CSARDDRFHEQYF.

Notes on this clonotype: A junction boundary mismatches the germline segment, possibly from a read error. This sequence joins TRBV6-1 and TRBJ2-7; 7 bases match TRBD1. CDR3 length equals 14 residues. Germline V CDR1 and CDR2: MNHNS, SASEGT. In DNA form, the CDR3 reads TGTGCCAGCAGCACAGGGGCCCAGGGGAACGAGCGGTACTTC. The encoded protein is CASSTGAQGNERYF.

Turning to this clonotype: At one boundary the junction diverges from the germline segment, which might be a read error. The chain couples TRBV20-1 to TRBJ2-5; maybe TRBD1 (5 bases). This CDR3 comprises 12 residues. The V gene's germline CDR1 is DFQATT and CDR2 SNEGSKA (reference sequence). DNA for the CDR3: TGCAGTGCTAGAGGTCCACAAAGGACAACGCACTTC. This encodes CSARGPQRTTHF.

CDR3 in amino acids: CASSSPTAQYF. DNA of the CDR3: TGTGCCAGCAGCTCCCCCACTGCGCAGTATTTT. J is TRBJ2-3 and V is TRBV28; D uncertain. Germline CDR1 is MDHEN and CDR2 is SYDVKM. Trimming left V 6 bases short and J 10 bases short, with 11 bases between. This CDR3 is 11 amino acids long.

On this clonotype: Germline is not matched at one junction end, which may reflect a read error. V and J are TRBV28 and TRBJ1-1; 8 bases align to TRBD1. Germline V lookup: CDR1 MDHEN, CDR2 SYDVKM. CDR3 size: 13 residues. CDR3 loop: CASSLPGGHEALF. The CDR3 DNA reads as TGTGCCAGCAGCCTCCCAGGGGGCCATGAAGCTCTCTTT. The whole variable domain, filled in from reference TRBV28 and TRBJ1-1, reads DVKVTQSSRYLVKRTGEKVFLECVQDMDHENMFWYRQDPGLGLRLIYFSYDVKMKEKGDIPEGYSVSREKKERFSLILESASTNQTSMYLCASSLPGGHEALFGQGTRLTVV.